Listed here are 22 T cell receptor beta chains from one sample, sequenced in a study of identical twins. Via MiXCR, TCRdb re-called the 5' RACE reads, giving one row per CDR3 protein. Of nearly 650,000 distinct CDR3 sequences listed, about 7.6% were seen once; the top ten hold 1.5% to 2%. The sample also formed part of further work on yellow fever vaccine responses in identical twins.

Sequencing input: PBMCs. These receptors originate from a woman aged 18 to 35 in good health.

This clonotype came up many times. The rearrangement links TRBV3-1 to TRBJ2-2; the match to TRBD1 covers 8 bases. From germline, CDR1 is LGHDT and CDR2 YNNKEL (reference sequence). J gave up 6 bases and V 5 bases, and 5 bases lay outside the gene matches. This CDR3 has 14 amino acids. CDR3 loop: CASSTTGAPGELFF. CDR3 nucleotides: TGTGCCAGCAGCACGACAGGGGCCCCCGGGGAGCTGTTTTTT.

V gene TRBV5-1 combines with J gene TRBJ1-5; no definite D call. V was clipped by 2 bases and J by 3 bases, with 12 bases between them. This CDR3 is built from 15 residues. Germline CDR1 SGHRS, CDR2 YFSETQ. The CDR3 sequence is CASSLYGLDNQPQHF. The CDR3 nucleotides are TGCGCCAGCAGCTTATATGGTCTTGACAATCAGCCCCAGCATTTT.

This clonotype was seen repeatedly, ten times or more. The gene calls are TRBV5-1 and TRBJ2-2, with D unresolved. This CDR3 spans 14 amino acids. CDR1 is SGHRS and CDR2 is YFSETQ in the germline V gene. Trimming pared 0 bases from V and 1 base from J, leaving 4 bases between. The CDR3 DNA reads as TGCGCCAGCAGCTTGGCTTTGAACACCGGGGAGCTGTTTTTT. It codes for CASSLALNTGELFF.

In its sample, this clonotype was seen many times. This chain links TRBV12-3 or TRBV12-4 with TRBJ2-3; the match to TRBD1 covers 9 bases. This CDR3 has 16 residues. The junction had 6 bases not matched to a gene; V was cut back by 0 bases and J by 5 bases. CDR3 bases: TGTGCCAGCAGTTTAGCAGCTCTGGGACAGGGAGATACGCAGTATTTT. Its translation: CASSLAALGQGDTQYF.

The sample holds a few counts of this clonotype. This chain links TRBV5-1 with TRBJ2-3, with 8 bases that match TRBD2. Germline lookup yields CDR1 SGHRS and CDR2 YFSETQ. The CDR3 covers 16 residues. V shed 2 bases and J 5 bases; nucleotides not matched to a gene: 10. The CDR3 region has the DNA TGCGCCAGCAGCTTACAAATTAGCGGGACGGGAGATACGCAGTATTTT. Its translation: CASSLQISGTGDTQYF. Drawing the rest from reference TRBV5-1 and TRBJ2-3, the complete variable domain is KAGVTQTPRYLIKTRGQQVTLSCSPISGHRSVSWYQQTPGQGLQFLFEYFSETQRNKGNFPGRFSGRQFSNSRSEMNVSTLELGDSALYLCASSLQISGTGDTQYFGPGTRLTVL.

The CDR3 DNA reads TGTGCCAGCAGCCCGGACAGGGATAATGAAAAACTGTTTTTT. It translates to CASSPDRDNEKLFF. The chain carries TRBV12-3 or TRBV12-4 and TRBJ1-4; 8 bases agree with TRBD1. V was pared by 6 bases and J by 4 bases, with 4 bases of the junction left unmatched. The CDR3 sequence is 14 residues long.

The chain joins TRBV28 to TRBJ2-7, with TRBD2 as a possible D gene (6 bases). V was shortened by 5 bases and J by 3 bases, with 14 bases between the two germline ends. CDR3 size: 14 residues. The germline gives CDR1 MDHEN, CDR2 SYDVKM. The CDR3 region has the DNA TGTGCCAGCAGTAACCCCTCGGGGGACTACGAGCAGTACTTC. Residues: CASSNPSGDYEQYF.

In its sample, this clonotype was seen a few times. The rearrangement joins TRBV27 to TRBJ2-4; D may correspond to TRBD1 or TRBD2 (6 bases each). The V gene lost 6 bases and the J gene lost 0 bases, with 21 bases spanning the gap. The germline gives CDR1 MNHEY, CDR2 SMNVEV (reference sequence). This CDR3 contains 18 residues. The CDR3 loop is CASSRTAGGTLAKNIQYF. In nucleotides, the CDR3 is TGTGCCAGCAGCCGGACAGCCGGGGGAACTCTAGCCAAAAACATTCAGTACTTC.

This sequence joins TRBV3-1 and TRBJ2-1; D is possibly TRBD2 (6 bases). Trimming took off 4 bases at V and 0 bases at J, with 10 bases between the two ends. This CDR3 has 15 residues. Germline V gives CDR1 LGHDT, CDR2 YNNKEL (reference sequence). The CDR3 DNA reads TGTGCCAGCAGCCGACGGGGGAGCTCCTACAATGAGCAGTTCTTC. Translating gives CASSRRGSSYNEQFF.

Points on this clonotype: Relative to the germline gene, one junction end is altered; a read error may explain this. The chain recombines TRBV2 with TRBJ2-7; a possible D gene is TRBD2 (6 bases). Germline CDR1 SNHLY, CDR2 FYNNEI. This CDR3 contains 14 residues. The CDR3 loop reads CASSQAGLPYEQYF. DNA for the CDR3: TGTGCCAGCAGTCAAGCGGGCTTACCCTACGAGCAGTACTTC.

A few counts support this clonotype. The V and J genes are TRBV27 and TRBJ2-7, with D perhaps TRBD2 (6 bases). Trimming pared 5 bases from V and 0 bases from J, leaving 14 bases between. Germline assignment: CDR1 MNHEY and CDR2 SMNVEV (reference sequence). The CDR3 length is 15 residues. The CDR3 nucleotides are TGTGCCAGCAGTGCGACACCGGGACTCTCCTACGAGCAGTACTTC. Translation gives CASSATPGLSYEQYF.

A few counts support this clonotype. V is TRBV29-1 and J is TRBJ2-3; 7 nucleotides match TRBD2. With 6 bases clipped from V and 0 bases from J, the junction kept 12 bases outside the gene matches. Germline V gene data show CDR1 as SQVTM and CDR2 as ANQGSEA. This CDR3 comprises 16 residues. CDR3 protein: CSVPGPSGASTDTQYF. CDR3 nucleotide sequence: TGCAGCGTCCCCGGGCCCAGCGGGGCCAGCACAGATACGCAGTATTTT.

J is TRBJ1-1 and V is TRBV3-1, with D hard to call. The V end was cut by 3 bases, the J end by 1 base, with 12 bases between. The CDR3 is made up of 15 amino acids. Germline V gene lookup returns CDR1 LGHDT and CDR2 YNNKEL (reference sequence). CDR3 sequence reads: CASSQAVLTNTEAFF. The CDR3 DNA follows: TGTGCCAGCAGCCAGGCGGTCTTAACGAACACTGAAGCTTTCTTT.

This clonotype was detected only a few times. The gene calls are TRBV12-3 or TRBV12-4 and TRBJ1-2, with D hard to call. Trimming cost V 3 bases and J 4 bases, with 9 bases left between them. The CDR3 sequence is 13 residues long. CDR3 sequence (DNA): TGTGCCAGCAGTTTGCGGCACTCCTATGGCTACACCTTC. It codes for CASSLRHSYGYTF.

This clonotype was recorded a few times. The chain's CDR3 is CASSQRGQGSDGYTF. For the CDR3, the DNA is TGTGCCAGCAGCCAGCGAGGTCAGGGGTCGGATGGCTACACCTTC. The chain employs TRBV4-2 and TRBJ1-2; tentative D call: TRBD1 (6 bases). Germline CDR1 and CDR2: LGHNA and YNFKEQ. The V end was cut by 3 bases, the J end by 6 bases, with 17 bases between. The CDR3 length is 15 residues.

This clonotype was observed many times. The genes are TRBV4-1 and TRBJ2-7, with 8 bases matching TRBD1. V lost 4 bases to trimming and J lost 3 bases; unmatched junction nucleotides: 5. Germline V gene sequence: CDR1 MGHRA, CDR2 YSYEKL. The CDR3 sequence is 14 residues long. The chain's CDR3 is CASSPGQGGYEQYF. CDR3 DNA: TGCGCCAGCAGCCCAGGACAGGGAGGCTACGAGCAGTACTTC.

This clonotype appeared a few times. The CDR3 spells CASSIAQAFGELFF. CDR3 nucleotides: TGTGCCAGTAGTATCGCCCAAGCGTTCGGGGAGCTGTTTTTT. This rearrangement joins TRBV19 to TRBJ2-2; D not certain. Looked up from germline, CDR1 is LNHDA and CDR2 is SQIVND (reference sequence). V was trimmed by 3 bases and J by 7 bases, leaving 12 bases between them. The CDR3 length is 14 residues.

This clonotype appeared many times. The gene calls are TRBV18 and TRBJ2-1; TRBD1 is a possible D gene (6 bases). The germline CDR1 and CDR2 sequences are KGHSH and LQKENI. The germline V and J ends were trimmed by 4 bases and 2 bases, with 12 bases remaining between them. The CDR3 contains 15 residues. CDR3 amino acids: CASSLDSSAYNEQFF. CDR3 nucleotide sequence: TGTGCCAGCTCACTGGACAGTTCTGCCTACAATGAGCAGTTCTTC.

The chain combines TRBV27 with TRBJ1-2; D is unresolved. Germline values: CDR1 MNHEY, CDR2 SMNVEV (reference sequence). V shed 4 bases and J shed 8 bases, with 8 bases lying between them. The CDR3 spans 11 residues. As DNA, the CDR3 is TGTGCCAGCAGTTCGGAGTCCGGCTACACCTTC. Translated: CASSSESGYTF.

Here the CDR3 reads CASSFSETADNEQFF. The DNA for the CDR3 is TGTGCCAGCAGCTTTAGTGAGACTGCCGACAATGAGCAGTTCTTC. The chain joins TRBV7-6 to TRBJ2-1; D gene ambiguous. The V gene's germline CDR1 is SGHVS and CDR2 FNYEAQ. This CDR3 has 15 residues. Trimming removed 3 bases at V and 5 bases at J, with 14 bases between.

V usage is TRBV20-1 and J usage is TRBJ1-2; D is ambiguous. The CDR3 extends over 12 amino acids. Trimming removed 6 bases from V and 1 base from J, with 9 bases in between. Germline V lookup: CDR1 DFQATT, CDR2 SNEGSKA (reference sequence). CDR3 in amino acids: CSATAFNYGYTF. The DNA of the CDR3 is TGCAGTGCCACAGCCTTTAACTATGGCTACACCTTC.

The J gene is TRBJ1-2, the V gene TRBV2; the D gene is possibly TRBD1 (5 bases). This CDR3 has 12 residues. The V gene lost 7 bases and the J gene lost 4 bases, with 10 bases spanning the gap. Germline loops: CDR1 SNHLY, CDR2 FYNNEI. CDR3 in amino acids: CASKKDSYGYTF. In nucleotides, the CDR3 is TGTGCCAGCAAGAAAGACAGCTATGGCTACACCTTC.